This TCR beta chain is from a study of identical twins. From the 5' RACE reads, TCRdb called clonotypes with MiXCR, one entry per CDR3 protein. The table lists approximately 890,000 distinct CDR3 sequences, roughly 12% of them singletons. The CDR3 runs to 16 residues. The J segment lost 0 bases and the V segment lost 6 bases, leaving 7 bases of the junction unmatched. This same sample was also part of a study on yellow fever vaccine responses in identical twins.

The rearrangement links TRBV12-3 or TRBV12-4 to TRBJ2-1; the match to TRBD1 covers 8 bases. Material: PBMCs. This receptor was taken from a woman under 30 in good health. The CDR3 DNA reads TGTGCCAGCAGACGACAGGGGCAGATCTCCTACAATGAGCAGTTCTTC. Amino acid sequence: CASRRQGQISYNEQFF.